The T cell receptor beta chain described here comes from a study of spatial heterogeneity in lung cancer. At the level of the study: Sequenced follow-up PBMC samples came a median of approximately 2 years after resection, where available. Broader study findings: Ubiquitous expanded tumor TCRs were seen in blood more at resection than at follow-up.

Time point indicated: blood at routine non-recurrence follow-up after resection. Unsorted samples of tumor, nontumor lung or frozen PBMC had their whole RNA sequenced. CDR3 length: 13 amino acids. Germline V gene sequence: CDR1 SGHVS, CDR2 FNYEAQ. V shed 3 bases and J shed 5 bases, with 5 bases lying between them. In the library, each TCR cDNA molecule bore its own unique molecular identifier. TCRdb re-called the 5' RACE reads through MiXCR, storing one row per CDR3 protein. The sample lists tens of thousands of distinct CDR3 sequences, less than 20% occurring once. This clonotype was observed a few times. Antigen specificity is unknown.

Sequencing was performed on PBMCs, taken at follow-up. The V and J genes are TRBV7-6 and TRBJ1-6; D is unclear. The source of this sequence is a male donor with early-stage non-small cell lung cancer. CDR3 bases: TGTGCCAGCAGCTTGGAGGATAATTCACCCCTCCACTTT. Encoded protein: CASSLEDNSPLHF.